The rows below give T cell receptor beta chains drawn from one sample of a study of cytomegalovirus exposure and HLA in healthy donors. Repertoires were generated with immunoSEQ multiplex PCR, while TCRdb's copy carries only in-frame clones and drops some. The data hold 60,000 or so clones, with roughly 90% observed a single time. Sequenced input: PBMCs. All receptors come from a woman aged 25 to 45 in good health and CMV-seronegative. CDR3s include the opening cysteine and the closing phenylalanine or tryptophan. The order of the fields is J gene, clone size, D gene, V gene, CDR3 DNA, CDR3 protein. D genes are given only for firm matches. The listing skips clone size in some rows; elsewhere it reads once, few, many or a size class.

J: TRBJ2-2; size: NA; D: NA; V: TRBV28; DNA: TGTGCCAGCAGTTTCGTAGGCGGGGACACCGGGGAGCTGTTTTTT; CDR3: CASSFVGGDTGELFF
J: TRBJ1-4; size: NA; D: TRBD1; V: TRBV7-2; DNA: TGTGCCAGCAGCTCACAGGGGGCAGGTGAAAAACTGTTTTTT; CDR3: CASSSQGAGEKLFF
J: TRBJ1-5; size: NA; D: NA; V: TRBV10-3; DNA: TGTGCCATCAGTGAGGTAGGCGGTCAGCCCCAGCATTTT; CDR3: CAISEVGGQPQHF
J: TRBJ2-3; size: NA; D: TRBD2; V: TRBV28; DNA: TGTGCCAGCAGAGGTACTAGCGGGAGGGCAGATACGCAGTATTTT; CDR3: CASRGTSGRADTQYF
J: TRBJ1-1; size: NA; D: TRBD1; V: TRBV19; DNA: TGTGCCAGTAGTATAACCCAGGGGGGCTACACTGAAGCTTTCTTT; CDR3: CASSITQGGYTEAFF
J: TRBJ2-6; size: NA; D: NA; V: TRBV7-3; DNA: TGTGCCAGCAGCCCGACGGGACTGAACTCTGGGGCCAACGTCCTGACTTTC; CDR3: CASSPTGLNSGANVLTF
J: TRBJ1-5; size: NA; D: NA; V: TRBV6-5; DNA: TGTGCCAGCAGGGCGGATTCGAATAATCAGCCCCAGCATTTT; CDR3: CASRADSNNQPQHF
J: TRBJ2-7; size: NA; D: TRBD1; V: TRBV13; DNA: TGTGCCAGCAGCGACAAGCCGGGACAGGGGAAAGAGCAGTACTTC; CDR3: CASSDKPGQGKEQYF
J: TRBJ1-2; size: NA; D: TRBD1; V: TRBV5-6; DNA: TGTGCCAGCAGCTTCGGTCAGGGGGACACCTATGGCTACACCTTC; CDR3: CASSFGQGDTYGYTF
J: TRBJ1-2; size: NA; D: TRBD1; V: TRBV2; DNA: TGTGCCAGCAGCTGGGGGGACAGATCGCCCTATGGCTACACCTTC; CDR3: CASSWGDRSPYGYTF
J: TRBJ2-1; size: NA; D: TRBD2; V: TRBV4-2; DNA: TGTGCCAGCAGCCAAGATGCGGGAGGAGGTGGTGAGCAGTTCTTC; CDR3: CASSQDAGGGGEQFF
J: TRBJ1-3; size: NA; D: NA; V: TRBV6-1; DNA: TGTGCCAGCAGTGAACGAGGGTCCGCAAACACCATATATTTT; CDR3: CASSERGSANTIYF
J: TRBJ1-3; size: NA; D: TRBD1; V: TRBV30; DNA: TGTGCCTGGAGTTGGACAGGGAACTCTGGAAACACCATATATTTT; CDR3: CAWSWTGNSGNTIYF
J: TRBJ2-1; size: NA; D: TRBD2; V: TRBV5-6; DNA: TGTGCCAGCAGCTGGGGACTAGCGGGAGCCGTTTTGGGGGATGAGCAGTTCTTC; CDR3: CASSWGLAGAVLGDEQFF
J: TRBJ1-2; size: NA; D: TRBD1; V: TRBV9; DNA: TGTGCCAGCAGCCCCACGACTGGACAGGGGGCGGGTGGCTACACCTTC; CDR3: CASSPTTGQGAGGYTF
J: TRBJ2-1; size: NA; D: TRBD1; V: TRBV19; DNA: TGTGCCAGTAGTCCGACCGACAGGGAGTACAATGAGCAGTTCTTC; CDR3: CASSPTDREYNEQFF
J: TRBJ2-5; size: NA; D: NA; V: TRBV7-3; DNA: TGTGCCAGCAGCTCAGGGGCAAAAGAGACCCAGTACTTC; CDR3: CASSSGAKETQYF
J: TRBJ2-7; size: NA; D: NA; V: TRBV28; DNA: TGTGCCAGCAGTTTATCCTCCTACGAGCAGTACTTC; CDR3: CASSLSSYEQYF
J: TRBJ2-3; size: NA; D: TRBD2; V: TRBV18; DNA: TGTGCCAGCTCAAAAGCGGGGGACCTCACAGATACGCAGTATTTT; CDR3: CASSKAGDLTDTQYF
J: TRBJ1-3; size: once; D: TRBD1; V: TRBV10-3; DNA: TGTGCCATCACTCCGGACAGGGGATCGGGAAACACCATATATTTT; CDR3: CAITPDRGSGNTIYF
J: TRBJ2-1; size: NA; D: TRBD2; V: TRBV18; DNA: TGTGCCAGCTCACCACCGACTAGCTCAACTAAGAGGGATGAGCAGTTCTTC; CDR3: CASSPPTSSTKRDEQFF
J: TRBJ1-1; size: once; D: NA; V: TRBV11-2; DNA: TGTGCCAGCAGCTCCTATGGGGAGAAGAACACTGAAGCTTTCTTT; CDR3: CASSSYGEKNTEAFF
J: TRBJ1-5; size: NA; D: TRBD1; V: TRBV19; DNA: TGTGCCAGTAGTATCGGCCAGGGGGCCTCCGGGCGCAATCAGCCCCAGCATTTT; CDR3: CASSIGQGASGRNQPQHF
J: TRBJ1-2; size: NA; D: TRBD1; V: TRBV27; DNA: TGTGCCAGCAGACAGGGGGCAGGGGGCTACACCTTC; CDR3: CASRQGAGGYTF
J: TRBJ2-2; size: NA; D: NA; V: TRBV5-5; DNA: TGTGCCAGCAGTCCGGCCCTGGGGGCAGGCACCGGGGAGCTGTTTTTT; CDR3: CASSPALGAGTGELFF
J: TRBJ2-3; size: NA; D: NA; V: TRBV7-9; DNA: TGTGCCAGCAGCTTAGCGTCAGGGACTAGCACAGATACGCAGTATTTT; CDR3: CASSLASGTSTDTQYF
J: TRBJ2-3; size: NA; D: TRBD2; V: TRBV6-4; DNA: TGTGCCAGCAGTGAGTCAGCGGGAGGGCCCACAGATACGCAGTATTTT; CDR3: CASSESAGGPTDTQYF
J: TRBJ2-1; size: NA; D: NA; V: TRBV9; DNA: TGTGCCAGCAGCGTAGGCGGGGATACCCTTAACAATGAGCAGTTCTTC; CDR3: CASSVGGDTLNNEQFF
J: TRBJ2-5; size: NA; D: TRBD2; V: TRBV4-2; DNA: TGTGCCAGCAGCCAAGGGGGACTAGCGGGAATGGAGACCCAGTACTTC; CDR3: CASSQGGLAGMETQYF
J: TRBJ2-7; size: few; D: NA; V: TRBV2; DNA: TGTGCCAGCATCCAACTAGGGTTCGAGCAGTACTTC; CDR3: CASIQLGFEQYF
J: TRBJ2-7; size: few; D: TRBD2; V: TRBV4-2; DNA: TGTGCCAGCAGCCGGGAGCAAGCGGGAGGGCTTGGCGAGCAGTACTTC; CDR3: CASSREQAGGLGEQYF
J: TRBJ2-5; size: NA; D: TRBD2; V: TRBV18; DNA: TGTGCCAGCTCACCACAGGGACTAGCGGGAGAGACCCAGTACTTC; CDR3: CASSPQGLAGETQYF
J: TRBJ2-7; size: NA; D: TRBD1; V: TRBV5-8; DNA: TGTGCCAGCAGCTTGGGACAGGGGGCCTACGAGCAGTACTTC; CDR3: CASSLGQGAYEQYF
J: TRBJ1-2; size: NA; D: NA; V: TRBV4-3; DNA: TGCGCCAGCAGCCAAGGTATAGGGGCCCAAGCTAACTATGGCTACACCTTC; CDR3: CASSQGIGAQANYGYTF
J: TRBJ1-1; size: NA; D: TRBD1; V: TRBV28; DNA: TGTGCCAGCAGTTTAGGTGGACAGGGTGGGTCTGAAGCTTTCTTT; CDR3: CASSLGGQGGSEAFF
J: TRBJ1-4; size: NA; D: NA; V: TRBV30; DNA: TGTGCCGGGGACTCTCTAGGCTGGGAGGAAAAACTGTTTTTT; CDR3: CAGDSLGWEEKLFF
J: TRBJ2-3; size: NA; D: TRBD1; V: TRBV29-1; DNA: TGCAGCGTGACAGGGGCCCTCACAGATACGCAGTATTTT; CDR3: CSVTGALTDTQYF
J: TRBJ2-3; size: NA; D: TRBD2; V: TRBV6-1; DNA: TGTGCCAGCAGCTCACTAGCGGGGATCACAGATACGCAGTATTTT; CDR3: CASSSLAGITDTQYF
J: TRBJ2-1; size: once; D: NA; V: TRBV9; DNA: TGTGCCAGCAGTTACAGGGTAGAGGGGTACAATGAGCAGTTCTTC; CDR3: CASSYRVEGYNEQFF
J: TRBJ2-3; size: NA; D: TRBD2; V: TRBV10-1; DNA: TGCGCCAGCAGTGATGCTCCGGGACTAGCGGGAGCAGATACGCAGTATTTT; CDR3: CASSDAPGLAGADTQYF
J: TRBJ2-7; size: NA; D: TRBD2; V: TRBV29-1; DNA: TGCAGCGTTTTAGGACTAGCGGGATTTTTGAGCTCCTACGAGCAGTACTTC; CDR3: CSVLGLAGFLSSYEQYF
J: TRBJ2-7; size: NA; D: TRBD2; V: TRBV7-8; DNA: TGTGCCAGCAGCCCGAACCGGGACTATGTATCCTACGAGCAGTACTTC; CDR3: CASSPNRDYVSYEQYF
J: TRBJ1-3; size: NA; D: NA; V: TRBV4-1; DNA: TGCGCCAGCAGCCAAGGAGGCCGGGGTAAAGGCTCTGGAAACACCATATATTTT; CDR3: CASSQGGRGKGSGNTIYF
J: TRBJ2-1; size: few; D: TRBD2; V: TRBV19; DNA: TGTGCCAGTAGTCGGGATAGCGGGAGGACGTACAATGAGCAGTTCTTC; CDR3: CASSRDSGRTYNEQFF
J: TRBJ2-3; size: NA; D: TRBD2; V: TRBV5-1; DNA: TGCGCCAGCAGCCCAGTTCGGGGACTAAGCACAGATACGCAGTATTTT; CDR3: CASSPVRGLSTDTQYF
J: TRBJ2-7; size: NA; D: TRBD1; V: TRBV30; DNA: TGTGCCTGGAGTTTAGACAGGGGGCTATACGAGCAGTACTTC; CDR3: CAWSLDRGLYEQYF
J: TRBJ1-2; size: NA; D: NA; V: TRBV7-2; DNA: TGTGCCAGCAGCCAGAGGAGGCAGGACTATGGCTACACCTTC; CDR3: CASSQRRQDYGYTF
J: TRBJ2-3; size: NA; D: NA; V: TRBV7-9; DNA: TGTGCCAGCAGCTTACACGGAGCAGTAGGAGATACGCAGTATTTT; CDR3: CASSLHGAVGDTQYF
J: TRBJ1-2; size: once; D: NA; V: TRBV11-2; DNA: TGTGCCAGCAGCTTAGACGGGGCTAACTATGGCTACACCTTC; CDR3: CASSLDGANYGYTF
J: TRBJ2-1; size: NA; D: TRBD2; V: TRBV13; DNA: TGTGCCAGCAGCTTAGGAACCCCGTTTGGGCGGGAGTGGTCATACAACAATGAGCAGTTCTTC; CDR3: CASSLGTPFGREWSYNNEQFF
J: TRBJ1-1; size: NA; D: NA; V: TRBV5-1; DNA: TGCGCCAGCAGCCCTGGGGTGGGAGGACAATACACTGAAGCTTTCTTT; CDR3: CASSPGVGGQYTEAFF
J: TRBJ2-2; size: NA; D: TRBD1; V: TRBV9; DNA: TGTGCCAGCAGCGTAGCAGGGGGTAATCCCGGGGAGCTGTTTTTT; CDR3: CASSVAGGNPGELFF
J: TRBJ2-3; size: NA; D: NA; V: TRBV30; DNA: TGTGCCTGGAGTGTAGGGGGGGGACGGGATACGCAGTATTTT; CDR3: CAWSVGGGRDTQYF
J: TRBJ2-2; size: NA; D: TRBD2; V: TRBV2; DNA: TGTGCCAGCACAGTTGCGGGAGGGGGCAACACCGGGGAGCTGTTTTTT; CDR3: CASTVAGGGNTGELFF
J: TRBJ1-2; size: NA; D: NA; V: TRBV4-1; DNA: TGCGCCAGCAGCCAGGAGACCAGTGGCTACACCTTC; CDR3: CASSQETSGYTF
J: TRBJ2-2; size: NA; D: NA; V: TRBV10-2; DNA: TGCGCCAGCACCCTTAACACCGGGGAGCTGTTTTTT; CDR3: CASTLNTGELFF
J: TRBJ2-3; size: NA; D: TRBD2; V: TRBV18; DNA: TGTGCCAGCTCTGGGACTAGCGGCGCCACAGATACGCAGTATTTT; CDR3: CASSGTSGATDTQYF
J: TRBJ2-2; size: NA; D: TRBD2; V: TRBV18; DNA: TGTGCCAGCTCACCGAGAGCGGGAGTCGACACCGGGGAGCTGTTTTTT; CDR3: CASSPRAGVDTGELFF
J: TRBJ2-6; size: NA; D: NA; V: TRBV6-6; DNA: TGTGCCAGCAGTTCCCCCGGGGCTGGGGCCAACGTCCTGACTTTC; CDR3: CASSSPGAGANVLTF